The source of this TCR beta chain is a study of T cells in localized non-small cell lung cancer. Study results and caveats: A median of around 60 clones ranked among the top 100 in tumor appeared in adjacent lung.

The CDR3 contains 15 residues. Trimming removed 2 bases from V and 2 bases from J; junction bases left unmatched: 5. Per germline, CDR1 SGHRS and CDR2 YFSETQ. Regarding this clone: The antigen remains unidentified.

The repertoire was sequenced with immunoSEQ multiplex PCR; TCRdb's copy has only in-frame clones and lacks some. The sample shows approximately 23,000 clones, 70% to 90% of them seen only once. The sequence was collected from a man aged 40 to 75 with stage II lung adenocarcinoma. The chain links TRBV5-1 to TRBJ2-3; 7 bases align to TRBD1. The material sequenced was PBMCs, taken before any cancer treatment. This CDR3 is CASSLGQEFTDTQYF. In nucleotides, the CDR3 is TGCGCCAGCAGCTTAGGACAGGAGTTCACAGATACGCAGTATTTT.